The clone carrying this T cell receptor (beta chain) has a count of ten or more. Its antigen is not identified. With template switching, a universal primer site was added, and the cDNA carried unique molecular identifiers. One entry per CDR3 protein results from TCRdb running MiXCR on the 5' RACE reads. Counted here are about 890,000 distinct CDR3 sequences, approximately 13% occurring once; the ten biggest clones make up around 1.6%. The V gene lost 4 bases and the J gene lost 0 bases, with 4 bases spanning the gap. This CDR3 comprises 13 residues. Germline-derived CDR1 and CDR2 are SNHLY and FYNNEI. This sample is drawn from a study of identical twins. Study-level points and caveats: Conclusions came from cross-sectional statistical analysis, not from following the same donors. Invariant populations such as MAIT and iNKT cells could partly muddle zero-insertion analyses.

The sample was also linked to a second study, of yellow fever vaccine responses in identical twins.

Sequencing was carried out using PBMCs. The chain combines TRBV2 with TRBJ1-5; no clear D gene. This sequence originates from a woman aged 18-35 years in good health. CDR3 loop: CASSGDSNQPQHF. The CDR3 bases are TGTGCCAGCAGTGGGGATAGCAATCAGCCCCAGCATTTT. Drawing the rest from reference TRBV2 and TRBJ1-5, the complete variable domain is EPEVTQTPSHQVTQMGQEVILRCVPISNHLYFYWYRQILGQKVEFLVSFYNNEISEKSEIFDDQFSVERPDGSNFTLKIRSTKLEDSAMYFCASSGDSNQPQHFGDGTRLSIL.